The 21 T cell receptor beta chains below were found in one sample sequenced in a study of chemoradiotherapy in HPV16-positive cancers. Clones were read by immunoSEQ multiplex PCR, and TCRdb kept only the in-frame ones, dropping some. Here the sample spans roughly 1,100 clones, 35% to 55% being singletons. The sample here was taken from a patient who underwent chemoradiotherapy. These receptors originate from a human donor with HPV-associated anogenital cancer.

In its sample, this clone ranks as large (0.1 to 1%). The chain has TRBV30 and TRBJ1-3, with D hard to call. The CDR3 runs to 12 residues. V dropped 0 bases and J dropped 7 bases, with 7 bases sitting between them. The germline V gene encodes CDR1 GTSNPN and CDR2 SVGIG (reference sequence). In DNA form, the CDR3 reads TGTGCCTGGAGTGTATTGGGCAACACCATATATTTT. Protein sequence: CAWSVLGNTIYF.

The chain has TRBV30 and TRBJ2-1; 8 nucleotides line up with TRBD2. V was clipped by 7 bases and J by 0 bases; unmatched bases: 8. The CDR3 is 15 residues long. Germline V gives CDR1 GTSNPN, CDR2 SVGIG (reference sequence). This CDR3 reads CASTREGYSYNEQFF. DNA for the CDR3: TGTGCCTCAACCCGGGAGGGATACTCCTACAATGAGCAGTTCTTC.

The table lists this clone with a few counts. The chain recombines TRBV5-1 with TRBJ2-7; 10 nucleotides align to TRBD1. The ends lost 3 bases at V and 6 bases at J; junction bases unmatched: 12. CDR3 length: 16 amino acids. Germline loops: CDR1 SGHRS, CDR2 YFSETQ. This CDR3 is CASSSDPGTGAGEQYF. In DNA, the CDR3 is TGCGCCAGCAGCTCAGATCCCGGGACAGGGGCAGGCGAGCAGTACTTC.

For the CDR3, the DNA is TGTGCCAGCAGCATACAGGGCCCATCAAGGGCTGAAGCTTTCTTT. Residues: CASSIQGPSRAEAFF. J is TRBJ1-1 and V is TRBV11-2, with D perhaps TRBD1 (6 bases). The CDR3 has 15 amino acids. Germline V gene sequence: CDR1 SGHAT, CDR2 FQNNGV. V was trimmed by 5 bases and J by 6 bases, leaving 19 bases between them.

The chain employs TRBV11-3 and TRBJ2-2; D is possibly TRBD2 (5 bases). The CDR3 is 12 amino acids. The ends were cut back, 8 bases at V and 5 bases at J, with 9 bases in the middle. Germline-derived CDR1 and CDR2 are SGHNT and YENEEA. The CDR3 DNA sequence: TGTGCCAGCTCTCGGAGGACCGGGGAGCTGTTTTTT. Its protein is CASSRRTGELFF.

This clone was counted a single time. J is TRBJ2-7 and V is TRBV19; 9 bases are shared with TRBD2. The germline CDR1 and CDR2 sequences are LNHDA and SQIVND (reference sequence). The V gene end was trimmed by 7 bases and the J gene end by 2 bases; junction bases not matched to a gene: 9. The CDR3 spans 15 residues. In DNA form, the CDR3 reads TGTGCCAGTAAAGTGGCGGTAGCGGGAGCCTACGAGCAGTACTTC. Its protein product is CASKVAVAGAYEQYF.

The gene calls are TRBV6-1 and TRBJ1-2, with D possibly TRBD1 on 6 matching bases. Germline CDR1 and CDR2: MNHNS and SASEGT. This CDR3 spans 14 amino acids. V lost 5 bases and J lost 4, with 14 bases in between. The CDR3, as DNA: TGTGCCAGCAGTCCCCCGGGGGCGACCTATGGCTACACCTTC. Its translation is CASSPPGATYGYTF.

This sequence joins TRBV4-2 and TRBJ2-2; 12 positions agree with TRBD2. The J segment lost 0 bases and the V segment lost 4 bases, leaving 12 bases of the junction unmatched. CDR3 size: 20 residues. Germline CDR1 LGHNA, CDR2 YNFKEQ. This CDR3 reads CASSRYIELAGGPNTGELFF. DNA of the CDR3: TGTGCCAGCAGCCGATATATCGAACTAGCGGGGGGACCGAACACCGGGGAGCTGTTTTTT.

This clone was seen more than once but under ten times. The genes are TRBV11-2 and TRBJ1-5, with TRBD1 matching 7 bases. The junction had 5 bases not matched to a gene; V was cut back by 5 bases and J by 4 bases. Germline V CDR1 and CDR2: SGHAT, FQNNGV. The CDR3 is 14 amino acids. In DNA, the CDR3 is TGTGCCAGCAGCGCAGGGACAGCTAATCAGCCCCAGCATTTT. Residues: CASSAGTANQPQHF.

The chain recombines TRBV7-9 with TRBJ2-7, with 11 positions matching TRBD2. V gave up 4 bases and J gave up 0 bases; unmatched junction bases: 11. This CDR3 spans 18 amino acids. Germline CDR1 reads SEHNR; CDR2 reads FQNEAQ (reference sequence). CDR3 DNA: TGTGCCAGCAGCTCAAGCCCGCTAGCGGGGGGCCACTCCTACGAGCAGTACTTC. Its translation is CASSSSPLAGGHSYEQYF.

CDR3 nucleotides: TGTGCCACCAGCAGAGGCCGGGACAGCTACGAGCAGTACTTC. Residues: CATSRGRDSYEQYF. The rearrangement joins TRBV15 to TRBJ2-7; 7 nucleotides match TRBD1. The CDR3 is made up of 14 amino acids. Germline CDR1 and CDR2: LNHNV and YYDKDF (reference sequence). V dropped 1 base and J dropped 3; count of bases not matched to a gene: 3.

The J gene is TRBJ1-5, the V gene TRBV6-5; D not certain. The CDR3 consists of 13 residues. CDR1 MNHEY and CDR2 SVGAGI come from the germline V gene. V was cut by 5 bases and J by 7 bases, with 12 bases left in between. The CDR3 coding sequence is TGTGCCAGCAGTCCCATGCGGGAGCAGCCCCAGCATTTT. Its translation is CASSPMREQPQHF.

The chain couples TRBV4-2 to TRBJ2-5; 10 bases align to TRBD2. Per the germline V gene, CDR1 is LGHNA and CDR2 is YNFKEQ. The CDR3 contains 15 residues. The V gene end was trimmed by 1 base and the J gene end by 1 base; junction bases not matched to a gene: 0. The CDR3 region has the DNA TGTGCCAGCAGCCAAGGGACTAGCGGCCAAGAGACCCAGTACTTC. Translated: CASSQGTSGQETQYF.

By frequency in the sample, this clone is large. The chain joins TRBV19 to TRBJ1-1; tentatively, D is TRBD1 (6 bases). The V gene's germline CDR1 is LNHDA and CDR2 SQIVND (reference sequence). The CDR3 extends over 17 amino acids. Deletions cut 4 bases from V and 1 base from J, with 19 bases between. CDR3 loop: CASSNWSGGRRNTEAFF. CDR3 sequence (DNA): TGTGCCAGTAGTAATTGGTCCGGGGGCCGGAGGAACACTGAAGCTTTCTTT. Filled out from reference TRBV19 and TRBJ1-1, the complete variable domain reads DGGITQSPKYLFRKEGQNVTLSCEQNLNHDAMYWYRQDPGQGLRLIYYSQIVNDFQKGDIAEGYSVSREKKESFPLTVTSAQKNPTAFYLCASSNWSGGRRNTEAFFGQGTRLTVV.

This clone was detected a few times. The chain is built from TRBV16 and TRBJ1-5; D is undetermined. This CDR3 is 15 amino acids long. Deletions cut 0 bases from V and 2 bases from J, with 8 bases between. Looked up from germline, CDR1 is KGHSY and CDR2 is FQNENV. CDR3 bases: TGTGCCAGCAGCCAATCGTACAGCCGCAATCAGCCCCAGCATTTT. It encodes CASSQSYSRNQPQHF. Combining the CDR3 with reference TRBV16 and TRBJ1-5 gives the whole variable domain GEEVAQTPKHLVRGEGQKAKLYCAPIKGHSYVFWYQQVLKNEFKFLISFQNENVFDETGMPKERFSAKCLPNSPCSLEIQATKLEDSAVYFCASSQSYSRNQPQHFGDGTRLSIL.

The chain uses TRBV7-8 and TRBJ1-1; 7 bases are shared with TRBD1. With V trimmed by 6 bases and J by 1 base, 8 bases remained unmatched. CDR1 and CDR2 (germline): SGHVS, FQNEAQ. The CDR3 spans 15 residues. CDR3 bases: TGTGCCAGCAGTATTATCAGGGGGTCGAACACTGAAGCTTTCTTT. It translates to CASSIIRGSNTEAFF.

The V gene is TRBV9, the J gene TRBJ2-7, with a tentative D call TRBD2 (6 bases). Germline CDR1 and CDR2: SGDLS and YYNGEE. The CDR3 totals 14 residues. V was shortened by 0 bases and J by 2 bases, with 9 bases between the two germline ends. CDR3 DNA: TGTGCCAGCAGCGTAGGTGGGGGGACCTACGAGCAGTACTTC. Encoded protein: CASSVGGGTYEQYF.

The rearrangement uses TRBV7-9 and TRBJ2-7; 11 nucleotides line up with TRBD1. Per germline, CDR1 SEHNR and CDR2 FQNEAQ (reference sequence). This CDR3 is 16 amino acids long. The V segment lost 5 bases and the J segment 1 base; nucleotides outside the gene matches: 7. As DNA, the CDR3 is TGTGCCAGCAGCCAAGGACAGGGGGCGAATTCCTACGAGCAGTACTTC. Translation gives CASSQGQGANSYEQYF.

The chain is built from TRBV29-1 and TRBJ2-3; D unresolved. The germline V gene encodes CDR1 SQVTM and CDR2 ANQGSEA. Deletions cut 4 bases from V and 0 bases from J, with 8 bases between. This CDR3 contains 13 residues. CDR3 residues: CSVVGGSTDTQYF. The CDR3 DNA follows: TGCAGCGTTGTGGGTGGCAGCACAGATACGCAGTATTTT.

This clone was counted only a few times. The chain links TRBV28 to TRBJ1-1; D ambiguous. Per the germline V gene, CDR1 is MDHEN and CDR2 is SYDVKM. This CDR3 is 13 amino acids long. V lost 1 base to trimming and J lost 8 bases, with 11 bases between them. CDR3 region: CASSLFSSREAFF. In nucleotides, the CDR3 is TGTGCCAGCAGTTTATTCTCCAGCCGCGAAGCTTTCTTT.

This clone was observed a handful of times. V gene TRBV7-2 combines with J gene TRBJ2-7; D could derive from TRBD1 or TRBD2 (5 bases each). The germline CDR1 and CDR2 sequences are SGHTA and FQGNSA. The length of the CDR3 is 13 residues. Deletions cut 4 bases from V and 7 bases from J, with 14 bases between. CDR3: CASSSGPAVEQYF. The CDR3 DNA is TGTGCCAGCAGCTCGGGACCGGCGGTGGAGCAGTACTTC.